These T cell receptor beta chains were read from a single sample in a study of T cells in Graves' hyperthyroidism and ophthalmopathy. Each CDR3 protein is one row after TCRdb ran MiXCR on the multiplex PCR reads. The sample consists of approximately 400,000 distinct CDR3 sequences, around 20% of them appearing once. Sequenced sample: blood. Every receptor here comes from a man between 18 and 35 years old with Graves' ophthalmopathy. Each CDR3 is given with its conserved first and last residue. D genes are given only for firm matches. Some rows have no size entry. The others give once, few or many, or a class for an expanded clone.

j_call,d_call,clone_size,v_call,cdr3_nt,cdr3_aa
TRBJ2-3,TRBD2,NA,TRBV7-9,TGTGCCAGCAGTCGGGACTCTAGCGGGGGGCAAACCCTTACAGATACGCAGTATTTT,CASSRDSSGGQTLTDTQYF
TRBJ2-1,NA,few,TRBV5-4,TGTGCCAGCAGCCCCGATCCCTACAATGAGCAGTTCTTC,CASSPDPYNEQFF
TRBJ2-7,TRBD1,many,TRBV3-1,TGTGCCAGCAGCGACACAGGGGGTCCCTACGAGCAGTACTTC,CASSDTGGPYEQYF
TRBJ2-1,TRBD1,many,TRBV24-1,TGTGCCACCAGTGAGGGGACAGGGGACAATGAGCAGTTCTTC,CATSEGTGDNEQFF
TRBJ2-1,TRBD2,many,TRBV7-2,TGTGCCAGCAGGAAACCGGGACTAGCGGGGGAGCAGTTCTTC,CASRKPGLAGEQFF
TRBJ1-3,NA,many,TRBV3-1,TGTGCCAGCAGCCCCCGCCGGAGCTCTGGAAACACCATATATTTT,CASSPRRSSGNTIYF
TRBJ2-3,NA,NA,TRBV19,TGTGCCAGTAGTATCACAGTGGCAGATACGCAGTATTTT,CASSITVADTQYF
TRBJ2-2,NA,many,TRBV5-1,TGCGCCAGCAGCATCCAGGGGAACACCGGGGAGCTGTTTTTT,CASSIQGNTGELFF
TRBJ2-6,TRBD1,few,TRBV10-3,TGTGCCATCAGTCACCCGACAGGGGCCATAAGCTCTGGGGCCAACGTCCTGACTTTC,CAISHPTGAISSGANVLTF
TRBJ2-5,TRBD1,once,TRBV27,TGTGCCAGCAGTTTGACAGGGGATCCGGAGACCCAGTACTTC,CASSLTGDPETQYF
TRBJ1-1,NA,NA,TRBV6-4,TGTGCCAGCAGTGACAACAACAACAGGGAAGGGCTGGCTGAAGCTTTCTTT,CASSDNNNREGLAEAFF
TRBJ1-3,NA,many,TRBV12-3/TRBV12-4,TGTGCCAGCAGAGAAGAGCTCTCTGGAAACACCATATATTTT,CASREELSGNTIYF
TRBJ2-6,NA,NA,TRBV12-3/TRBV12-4,TGTGCCAGCAGTCCTTCGCCGGATGGGGCCAACGTCCTGACTTTC,CASSPSPDGANVLTF
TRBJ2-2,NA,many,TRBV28,TGTGCCAGCAGGACACACAAGACCACCGGGGAGCTGTTTTTT,CASRTHKTTGELFF
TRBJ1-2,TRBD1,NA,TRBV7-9,TGTGCCAGCAGCCCCGACAGGGTCCACTATGGCTACACCTTC,CASSPDRVHYGYTF
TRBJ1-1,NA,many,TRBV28,TGTGCCAGCTTCCCCCCGGGGACATGGAACACTGAAGCTTTCTTT,CASFPPGTWNTEAFF
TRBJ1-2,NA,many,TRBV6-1,TGTGCCAGCAGAGAGACAGGCCCTAACTATGGCTACACCTTC,CASRETGPNYGYTF
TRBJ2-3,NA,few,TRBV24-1,TGTGCCACCAGGAGGGGGGGGCCGAACACAGATACGCAGTATTTT,CATRRGGPNTDTQYF
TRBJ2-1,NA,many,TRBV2,TGTGCCAGCAGGCTATACAATGAGCAGTTCTTC,CASRLYNEQFF
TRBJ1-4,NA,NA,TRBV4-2,TGTGCCAGCAGCCGCTTCCGCTCGTTAGGGCCTAATGAAAAACTGTTTTTT,CASSRFRSLGPNEKLFF
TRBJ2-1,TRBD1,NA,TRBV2,TGTGCCAGCAGTGGGACAGGGGGCGAGGGGAATGAGCAGTTCTTC,CASSGTGGEGNEQFF
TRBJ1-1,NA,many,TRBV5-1,TGCGCCAGCAGCTTCAGGGAGGGTGAAGCTTTCTTT,CASSFREGEAFF
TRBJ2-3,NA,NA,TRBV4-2,TGTGCCAGCAGCCAAGTCGAGGGGAGCACAGATACGCAGTATTTT,CASSQVEGSTDTQYF
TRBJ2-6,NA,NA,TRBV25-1,TGTGCCAGCAGTGGGCCGGGGACCGGGGCCAACGTCCTGACTTTC,CASSGPGTGANVLTF
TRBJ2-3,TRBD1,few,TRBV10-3,TGTGCCATCAGTGATCTGGGACAGGGGCGAGGAGATACGCAGTATTTT,CAISDLGQGRGDTQYF
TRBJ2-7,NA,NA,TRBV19,TGTGCCAGTAGTATGGTGACAGACTACGAGCAGTACTTC,CASSMVTDYEQYF
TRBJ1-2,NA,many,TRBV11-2,TGTGCCAGCAGCTTAAGGGCGGGGAGCGGCTACACCTTC,CASSLRAGSGYTF
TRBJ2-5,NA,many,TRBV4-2,TGTGCCAGCAGCCAAGAAGGGCCGGGGGGCACAGAGACCCAGTACTTC,CASSQEGPGGTETQYF
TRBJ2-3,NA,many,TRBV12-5,TGTGCTAGTGGTTGGGGAGTGGATACGCAGTATTTT,CASGWGVDTQYF
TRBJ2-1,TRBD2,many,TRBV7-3,TGTGCCAGCAGCCCACTAGCGGGGGCTCACAATGAGCAGTTCTTC,CASSPLAGAHNEQFF
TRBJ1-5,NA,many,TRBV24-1,TGTGCCACCAGTGACCCGGGACACCATAGCAATCAGCCCCAGCATTTT,CATSDPGHHSNQPQHF
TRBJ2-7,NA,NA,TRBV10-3,TGTGCCAGCCGGGCCCCCGACCACCACGAGCAGTACTTC,CASRAPDHHEQYF
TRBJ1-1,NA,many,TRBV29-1,TGCAGCGCTGTAACCTCTGCGGCTGAAGCTTTCTTT,CSAVTSAAEAFF
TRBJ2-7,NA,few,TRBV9,TGTGCCAGCAGCGTAGGGGCCAACTACGAGCAGTACTTC,CASSVGANYEQYF
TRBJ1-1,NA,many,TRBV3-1,TGTGCCAGCAGCCAAGAGCTCACTGAAGCTTTCTTT,CASSQELTEAFF
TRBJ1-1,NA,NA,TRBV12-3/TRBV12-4,TGTGCCACCTCCCGGGGGTTAGAGGACACTGAAGCTTTCTTT,CATSRGLEDTEAFF
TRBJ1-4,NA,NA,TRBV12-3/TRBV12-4,TGTGCCAGCACCCCTGGGGTTACTAATGAAAAACTGTTTTTT,CASTPGVTNEKLFF
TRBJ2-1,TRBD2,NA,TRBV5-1,TGCGCCAGCAGCGAGGCTAGCGGGGGCGGGAATGAGCAGTTCTTC,CASSEASGGGNEQFF
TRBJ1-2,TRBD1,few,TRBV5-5,TGTGCCAGCAGCTTGCCCGGGACAGGAGGGATGTATGGCTACACCTTC,CASSLPGTGGMYGYTF
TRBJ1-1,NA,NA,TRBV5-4,TGTGCCAGCAGCTCGGACATCTACTCCACTGAAGCTTTCTTT,CASSSDIYSTEAFF
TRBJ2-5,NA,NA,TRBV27,TGTGCCAGCAGTTCTCCGGGTCCCCGAAGAGAGACCCAGTACTTC,CASSSPGPRRETQYF
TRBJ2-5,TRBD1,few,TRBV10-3,TGTGCCATCAGTCGTACATGGGCTTGGGGACAGGGCACACAAGAGACCCAGTACTTC,CAISRTWAWGQGTQETQYF
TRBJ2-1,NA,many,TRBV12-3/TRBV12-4,TGTGCCAGCAGCCACACCGCCTCCTACAATGAGCAGTTCTTC,CASSHTASYNEQFF
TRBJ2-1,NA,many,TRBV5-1,TGCGCCAGCAGCTTGGAGGTCAGCCACTCCTACAATGAGCAGTTCTTC,CASSLEVSHSYNEQFF
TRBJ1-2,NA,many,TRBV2,TGTGCCAGCAGTGCGGACACTAACTATGGCTACACCTTC,CASSADTNYGYTF
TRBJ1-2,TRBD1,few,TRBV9,TGTGCCAGCAGTAGAACAGGGGACTTCTATGGCTACACCTTC,CASSRTGDFYGYTF
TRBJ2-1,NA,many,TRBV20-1,TGCAGTGCTAGCTCTGGCAATGAGCAGTTCTTC,CSASSGNEQFF
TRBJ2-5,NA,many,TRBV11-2,TGTGCCAGCAGCTCCACTCACAGGGAAGAGACCCAGTACTTC,CASSSTHREETQYF
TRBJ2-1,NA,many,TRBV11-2,TGTGCCAGCAGCTTAGATCTGAGCAATGAGCAGTTCTTC,CASSLDLSNEQFF
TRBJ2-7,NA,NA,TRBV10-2,TGCGCCAGCAGACAGGGTGGGAACGAGCAGTACTTC,CASRQGGNEQYF
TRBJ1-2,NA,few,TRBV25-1,TGTGCCAGCAGTGACAGCTACTATGGCTACACCTTC,CASSDSYYGYTF
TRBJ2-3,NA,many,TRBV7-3,TGTGCCAGCAGCTATATGGGGGTAGGAACAGATACGCAGTATTTT,CASSYMGVGTDTQYF
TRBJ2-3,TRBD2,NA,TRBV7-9,TGTGCCAGCAGCTTAGGGGAGGGTGCTAGCACAGATACGCAGTATTTT,CASSLGEGASTDTQYF
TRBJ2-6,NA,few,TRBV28,TGTGCCAGCAGTTTAAACCTCCGAAGACAGTCCCCCTCTGGGGCCAACGTCCTGACTTTC,CASSLNLRRQSPSGANVLTF
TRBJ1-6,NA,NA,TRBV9,TGTGCCAGCAGCGTAGAGGGCAGCCGGGGCGCGGTCAGCTCCTATAATTCACCCCTCCACTTT,CASSVEGSRGAVSSYNSPLHF
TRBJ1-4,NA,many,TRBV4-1,TGCGCCAGCAGGAATGGGAGGGGAGCTAATGAAAAACTGTTTTTT,CASRNGRGANEKLFF
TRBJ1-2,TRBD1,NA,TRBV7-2,TGTGCCAGCAGCCAAGGACAGGGGCCCACCCCCTATGGCTACACCTTC,CASSQGQGPTPYGYTF